These 24 T cell receptor beta chains share one sample of origin, sequenced in a study of T cells in localized non-small cell lung cancer. Sequenced by immunoSEQ multiplex PCR; TCRdb stores in-frame clones only, minus some. The table lists 10,000 to 12,000 clones, about 73% of them singletons. The sequencing used peripheral blood, collected before any cancer treatment. These receptors came from a male donor aged 60 or over with stage I lung adenocarcinoma.

Only one count was recorded for this clone. V and J are TRBV7-9 and TRBJ2-5; 9 nucleotides match TRBD2. This CDR3 contains 15 residues. The V gene end was trimmed by 2 bases and the J gene end by 1 base; junction bases not matched to a gene: 2. Germline V CDR1 and CDR2: SEHNR, FQNEAQ (reference sequence). CDR3 sequence reads: CASSLPAGGQETQYF. DNA for the CDR3: TGTGCCAGCAGCTTACCAGCGGGGGGCCAAGAGACCCAGTACTTC.

This chain joins TRBV7-3 and TRBJ2-5; D may be TRBD1 or TRBD2 (5 bases each). V lost 3 bases and J 3 bases, leaving 8 bases between the germline ends. The germline V gene has CDR1 SGHTA and CDR2 FQGTGA. The CDR3 is 13 amino acids. The CDR3 region is CASSLGVEETQYF. The CDR3 nucleotides are TGTGCCAGCAGCTTGGGGGTAGAAGAGACCCAGTACTTC. Looking up the rest from reference TRBV7-3 and TRBJ2-5 gives the full variable domain: GAGVSQTPSNKVTEKGKYVELRCDPISGHTALYWYRQSLGQGPEFLIYFQGTGAADDSGLPNDRFFAVRPEGSVSTLKIQRTERGDSAVYLCASSLGVEETQYFGPGTRLLVL.

The chain links TRBV19 to TRBJ1-1; D gene unclear. CDR1 LNHDA and CDR2 SQIVND come from the germline V gene (reference sequence). The V end lost 6 bases, the J end lost 2 bases, and 16 bases lay between the germline ends. The CDR3 totals 15 residues. The CDR3 DNA reads TGTGCCAGTAGCCCCACGACGCCGTTAAACACTGAAGCTTTCTTT. As protein: CASSPTTPLNTEAFF.

This clone was picked up one time. The V and J genes are TRBV19 and TRBJ1-3; tentative D call: TRBD1 (5 bases). This CDR3 contains 14 residues. V lost 6 bases and J lost 9, with 18 bases in between. Germline CDR1 is LNHDA and CDR2 is SQIVND (reference sequence). The CDR3: CASSGLGTGPTIYF. As DNA, the CDR3 is TGTGCCAGTAGCGGTTTGGGGACCGGCCCCACCATATATTTT.

The V call is TRBV19, the J call TRBJ2-7, with 11 nucleotides matching TRBD1. Germline CDR1 LNHDA, CDR2 SQIVND (reference sequence). CDR3 size: 17 residues. The V and J ends lost 3 bases and 2 bases, in that order; junction bases with no gene match: 9. The CDR3 region is CASSIGGTGGPTYEQYF. The CDR3, as DNA: TGTGCCAGTAGTATCGGCGGGACAGGGGGACCTACCTACGAGCAGTACTTC.

The chain employs TRBV15 and TRBJ2-5; D gene unclear. CDR1 LNHNV and CDR2 YYDKDF come from the germline V gene (reference sequence). CDR3 length: 11 amino acids. V dropped 4 bases and J dropped 1 base, with 1 base sitting between them. For the CDR3, the DNA is TGTGCCACCAGCATCCAAGAGACCCAGTACTTC. Residues: CATSIQETQYF.

This sequence joins TRBV19 and TRBJ2-7; 7 bases are shared with TRBD1. The V segment lost 6 bases and the J segment 5 bases; nucleotides outside the gene matches: 13. Germline CDR1 and CDR2: LNHDA and SQIVND (reference sequence). CDR3 size: 15 residues. The CDR3 reads CASSRDGRGPNEQYF. The CDR3 DNA follows: TGTGCCAGTAGCCGAGACGGTAGGGGGCCCAACGAGCAGTACTTC.

This rearrangement joins TRBV6-1 to TRBJ2-7, with TRBD2 as a possible D gene (6 bases). CDR1 MNHNS and CDR2 SASEGT come from the germline V gene. The ends were cut back, 2 bases at V and 2 bases at J, with 19 bases in the middle. CDR3 length: 17 amino acids. The CDR3: CASSETVLARNAYEQYF. CDR3 coding DNA: TGTGCCAGCAGTGAAACCGTACTAGCCCGTAACGCCTACGAGCAGTACTTC.

This sequence joins TRBV4-1 and TRBJ2-5, with 10 nucleotides matching TRBD2. The V gene end was trimmed by 4 bases and the J gene end by 1 base; junction bases not matched to a gene: 3. Looked up from germline, CDR1 is MGHRA and CDR2 is YSYEKL. The CDR3 runs 15 residues. CDR3 bases: TGCGCCAGCAGCCTAAGGACTAGCGGCCAAGAGACCCAGTACTTC. It yields the protein CASSLRTSGQETQYF.

This rearrangement joins TRBV6-6 to TRBJ1-5; D ambiguous. CDR1 is MNHNY and CDR2 is SVGAGI in the germline V gene (reference sequence). V lost 0 bases to trimming and J lost 1 base, with 10 bases between them. The CDR3 covers 16 residues. DNA of the CDR3: TGTGCCAGCAGTTACTCGGGAGCCCGGAGCAATCAGCCCCAGCATTTT. This translates into CASSYSGARSNQPQHF.

V is TRBV5-1 and J is TRBJ2-1; TRBD2 is a possible D gene (6 bases). Deletions cut 2 bases from V and 8 bases from J, with 8 bases between. This CDR3 region has 12 residues. Germline V gene sequence: CDR1 SGHRS, CDR2 YFSETQ. The CDR3, as DNA: TGCGCCAGCAGCTTACTAGCCCATGAGCAGTTCTTC. This codes for CASSLLAHEQFF.

The chain combines TRBV11-1 with TRBJ1-2; 11 bases match TRBD1. V shed 5 bases, J shed 6 bases, and the junction held 8 bases outside the gene matches. There are 15 residues in the CDR3. CDR1 is SGHAT and CDR2 is FQDESV in the germline V gene (reference sequence). This chain's CDR3 is CASSHGTGGLDGYTF. The CDR3 region has the DNA TGTGCCAGCAGCCATGGGACAGGGGGTTTAGATGGCTACACCTTC.

V and J are TRBV5-1 and TRBJ2-5; D unresolved. Trimming took off 1 base at V and 0 bases at J, with 4 bases between the two ends. The CDR3 covers 13 residues. Germline values: CDR1 SGHRS, CDR2 YFSETQ. This CDR3 reads CASSLTYQETQYF. The CDR3 region has the DNA TGCGCCAGCAGCTTGACATACCAAGAGACCCAGTACTTC.

This clone was observed a single time. V gene TRBV5-6 combines with J gene TRBJ2-3; possible D gene TRBD2, 7 bases. CDR3 size: 15 residues. Between the trimmed V and J ends, which lost 3 bases and 6 bases, there was a span of 17 bases. Germline CDR1 SGHDT, CDR2 YYEEEE. The CDR3, as DNA: TGTGCCAGCAGCTCCTTAGGGGGGGCCCCCGATACGCAGTATTTT. Translated, it gives CASSSLGGAPDTQYF. The full variable domain, in which reference TRBV5-6 and TRBJ2-3 provide the parts outside the CDR3, is DAGVTQSPTHLIKTRGQQVTLRCSPKSGHDTVSWYQQALGQGPQFIFQYYEEEERQRGNFPDRFSGHQFPNYSSELNVNALLLGDSALYLCASSSLGGAPDTQYFGPGTRLTVL.

This clone was picked up a small number of times. The rearrangement links TRBV4-3 to TRBJ2-7; D is unclear. V was trimmed by 0 bases and J by 2 bases, leaving 11 bases between them. The CDR3 contains 15 residues. From germline, CDR1 is LGHNA and CDR2 YSLEER. CDR3 sequence: CASSQELSATYEQYF. The CDR3 DNA sequence: TGCGCCAGCAGCCAAGAATTGAGCGCAACCTACGAGCAGTACTTC.

The chain combines TRBV6-6 with TRBJ2-7, with D possibly being TRBD1 (6 bases). The V end lost 2 bases, the J end lost 5 bases, and 13 bases lay between the germline ends. The germline gives CDR1 MNHNY, CDR2 SVGAGI (reference sequence). This CDR3 has 14 residues. The CDR3 DNA sequence: TGTGCCAGCAGTTACCGGTCAGGGGACCACGAGCAGTACTTC. As protein: CASSYRSGDHEQYF.

Only one count was recorded for this clone. The gene calls are TRBV2 and TRBJ2-4; 7 nucleotides align to TRBD1. Losses at the gene ends were 6 bases for V and 3 bases for J; bases not matched to a gene: 8. The CDR3 spans 15 residues. Germline CDR1 and CDR2: SNHLY and FYNNEI. In DNA, the CDR3 is TGTGCCAGCAGGGGGACAGAGATAATCAAAAACATTCAGTACTTC. It translates to CASRGTEIIKNIQYF.

This chain uses TRBV5-1 with TRBJ2-1; 8 bases align to TRBD1. The ends lost 2 bases at V and 9 bases at J; junction bases unmatched: 7. This CDR3 has 14 amino acids. CDR1 SGHRS and CDR2 YFSETQ come from the germline V gene. CDR3 nucleotides: TGCGCCAGCAGCTTAACAGGGGGGATGATTGAGCAGTTCTTC. Translating it yields CASSLTGGMIEQFF.

The chain has TRBV7-3 and TRBJ2-1; D may be TRBD2 (6 bases). This CDR3 spans 13 amino acids. Germline V gives CDR1 SGHTA, CDR2 FQGTGA. Trimming stripped 5 bases from V and 9 bases from J, with 14 bases between. CDR3 amino acids: CASSRDSSGEQFF. CDR3 DNA: TGTGCCAGCAGCCGGGACTCCTCGGGTGAGCAGTTCTTC.

The chain employs TRBV5-1 and TRBJ2-5; 8 bases are shared with TRBD1. V lost 4 bases, J lost 4 bases, and 3 bases stayed unmatched. The CDR3 totals 13 residues. The germline V gene encodes CDR1 SGHRS and CDR2 YFSETQ. CDR3 sequence reads: CASSLTGVETQYF. Written as DNA, the CDR3 is TGCGCCAGCAGCCTGACAGGGGTAGAGACCCAGTACTTC.

This clone came up once. The CDR3 DNA sequence: TGTGCCAGCAGTCCTAATCCCTATGGCTACACCTTC. It codes for CASSPNPYGYTF. This rearrangement joins TRBV2 to TRBJ1-2, with unresolved D. There are 12 residues in the CDR3. Germline V CDR1 and CDR2: SNHLY, FYNNEI. V lost 5 bases and J 4 bases, leaving 8 bases between the germline ends.

CDR3 coding DNA: TGTGCCAGCAGTAAACAGGGGGACACTGAAGCTTTCTTT. Amino acid sequence: CASSKQGDTEAFF. V usage is TRBV7-3 and J usage is TRBJ1-1, with TRBD1 identical over 8 bases. Germline CDR1 is SGHTA and CDR2 is FQGTGA. J gave up 3 bases and V 6 bases, and 3 bases lay outside the gene matches. The CDR3 contains 13 residues.

This chain joins TRBV7-6 and TRBJ2-3, with TRBD2 as a possible D gene (5 bases). Trimming removed 1 base from V and 4 bases from J, with 12 bases in between. This CDR3 contains 15 residues. Per the germline V gene, CDR1 is SGHVS and CDR2 is FNYEAQ. CDR3 sequence: CASSLGLPGSDTQYF. DNA for the CDR3: TGTGCCAGCAGCTTAGGTTTACCGGGGTCAGATACGCAGTATTTT.

This clone turned up a few times. The V gene is TRBV5-8, the J gene TRBJ1-1, with D perhaps matching TRBD1 (5 bases). Germline V gene sequence: CDR1 SGHTS, CDR2 YDEGEE. Trimming left V 4 bases short and J 0 bases short, with 13 bases between. The CDR3 covers 15 residues. The CDR3 here is CASSRGWALNTEAFF. The CDR3 bases are TGTGCCAGCAGCCGGGGGTGGGCACTGAACACTGAAGCTTTCTTT.